These 2 T cell receptor beta chains share one sample of origin, sequenced in a study of cytotoxic CD8 clonotypes in ibrutinib-treated CLL. Sequenced by immunoSEQ multiplex PCR; TCRdb stores in-frame clones only, minus some. The table shows 50,000 or so clones, with 57% occurring only once. The sample in question was PBMCs, obtained after 24 months of ibrutinib treatment. The receptors were gathered from a human donor with chronic lymphocytic leukemia.

The rearrangement joins TRBV6-1 to TRBJ2-1, with D perhaps TRBD1 (6 bases). Germline V lookup: CDR1 MNHNS, CDR2 SASEGT. With 8 bases removed from V and 4 bases from J, the gap between germline ends came to 12 bases. This CDR3 comprises 13 residues. The CDR3 region is CASGSGTYNEQFF. The CDR3 nucleotides are TGTGCCAGCGGTTCCGGGACATACAATGAGCAGTTCTTC.

This clone showed up just once. The chain combines TRBV5-1 with TRBJ1-3; no clear D gene. V shed 3 bases and J shed 0 bases, with 10 bases lying between them. Germline assignment: CDR1 SGHRS and CDR2 YFSETQ. The CDR3 runs 15 residues. CDR3 sequence (DNA): TGCGCCAGCAGCTCCGGACTAAACTCTGGAAACACCATATATTTT. This sequence encodes CASSSGLNSGNTIYF. Supplemented by reference TRBV5-1 and TRBJ1-3, the full variable domain reads KAGVTQTPRYLIKTRGQQVTLSCSPISGHRSVSWYQQTPGQGLQFLFEYFSETQRNKGNFPGRFSGRQFSNSRSEMNVSTLELGDSALYLCASSSGLNSGNTIYFGEGSWLTVV.